The 10 T cell receptor beta chains below all came from one sample that was sequenced in a study of T-cell reconstitution after alpha-beta-depleted transplantation in children. A TCRbeta library incorporating unique molecular identifiers was prepared. Each CDR3 protein is one row after TCRdb ran MiXCR on the PCR reads. This table holds hundreds of thousands of distinct CDR3 sequences, about 23% found once. The sequenced sample was PBMCs, mostly from graft donor cells, obtained 360 days after TCRalphabeta/CD19-depleted stem cell transplant. The receptors stem from a boy in the first two years of life who had a stem cell transplant for acute myeloid leukemia, so the T cells may come from the graft donor.

The chain joins TRBV2 to TRBJ1-5; D remains unclear. The germline V and J ends were trimmed by 11 bases and 7 bases, with 24 bases remaining between them. CDR1 is SNHLY, CDR2 FYNNEI, per germline. There are 15 residues in the CDR3. CDR3 in DNA: TGTGCCTTCAGTTTTAGGGCGGGGAAGGAACAGCCCCAGCATTTT. It is translated as CAFSFRAGKEQPQHF.

This clonotype was seen many times. The chain has TRBV12-3 or TRBV12-4 and TRBJ2-7; D tentatively fits TRBD1 or TRBD2 (6 bases each). The CDR3 consists of 13 residues. Trimming pared 6 bases from V and 5 bases from J, leaving 14 bases between. CDR3 protein: CASSKGGWNEQYF. CDR3 sequence (DNA): TGTGCCAGCAGCAAGGGGGGTTGGAACGAGCAGTACTTC.

The sample holds a few counts of this clonotype. The CDR3 loop is CSAGGLSYEQYF. CDR3 DNA sequence: TGCAGCGCCGGGGGGCTTTCCTACGAGCAGTACTTC. The V gene is TRBV29-1, the J gene TRBJ2-7; D may be TRBD2 (7 bases). CDR1 is SQVTM and CDR2 is ANQGSEA in the germline V gene. V was shortened by 7 bases and J by 1 base, with 11 bases between the two germline ends. This CDR3 contains 12 residues.

This clonotype came up a few times. The J gene is TRBJ2-7, the V gene TRBV12-3 or TRBV12-4; D is undetermined. This CDR3 is built from 13 residues. V was clipped by 2 bases and J by 3 bases, with 8 bases between them. Here the CDR3 DNA reads TGTGCCAGCAGTTTATGGGTTGGCTACGAGCAGTACTTC. Translation gives CASSLWVGYEQYF.

This clonotype was observed at least ten times. The chain combines TRBV29-1 with TRBJ2-7; 9 bases align to TRBD1. Per germline, CDR1 SQVTM and CDR2 ANQGSEA. The CDR3 is made up of 12 amino acids. With 8 bases clipped from V and 6 bases from J, the junction kept 8 bases outside the gene matches. In DNA form, the CDR3 reads TGCAGCACGGGACAGGGTCGTGGCGAGCAGTACTTC. Residues: CSTGQGRGEQYF.

The chain employs TRBV20-1 and TRBJ2-7, with 8 bases fitting TRBD2. V was pared by 1 base and J by 7 bases, with 9 bases of the junction left unmatched. The CDR3 runs to 14 residues. Germline V gene lookup returns CDR1 DFQATT and CDR2 SNEGSKA (reference sequence). DNA for the CDR3: TGCAGTGCTAGAGGACTAGCGCGATTGGGAGAGCAGTACTTC. Amino acids: CSARGLARLGEQYF.

The V call is TRBV20-1, the J call TRBJ1-1, with D uncertain. With 6 bases removed from V and 2 bases from J, the gap between germline ends came to 16 bases. This CDR3 spans 14 amino acids. The V gene's germline CDR1 is DFQATT and CDR2 SNEGSKA (reference sequence). The CDR3 spells CSAISRDINTEAFF. The CDR3 DNA sequence: TGCAGTGCCATCTCCCGCGATATCAACACTGAAGCTTTCTTT.

V and J are TRBV15 and TRBJ2-3; D uncertain. Trimming took off 1 base at V and 2 bases at J, with 10 bases between the two ends. The CDR3 has 15 amino acids. Germline-derived CDR1 and CDR2 are LNHNV and YYDKDF (reference sequence). For the CDR3, the DNA is TGTGCCACCAGCAGAGTCCCCGACTTCACAGATACGCAGTATTTT. Protein sequence: CATSRVPDFTDTQYF.

The chain has TRBV20-1 and TRBJ1-3; no reliable D call. The CDR3 loop spans 14 amino acids. V lost 1 base and J lost 2, with 9 bases in between. Germline V CDR1 and CDR2: DFQATT, SNEGSKA (reference sequence). CDR3 residues: CSARAMFPGNTIYF. In DNA form, the CDR3 reads TGCAGTGCTAGAGCCATGTTTCCTGGAAACACCATATATTTT.

This clonotype was detected a few times. This chain uses TRBV16 with TRBJ1-3; D gene uncertain. CDR3 size: 15 residues. The germline gives CDR1 KGHSY, CDR2 FQNENV. V lost 2 bases, J lost 0 bases, and 8 bases lay in between. The CDR3 nucleotides are TGTGCCAGCAGCCAAAGGCGGAGCTCTGGAAACACCATATATTTT. Its translation: CASSQRRSSGNTIYF.